Given below is one T cell receptor (beta chain) in context. Its antigen is not identified. The CDR3 sequence is 15 residues long. The germline CDR1 and CDR2 sequences are SGHRS and YFSETQ. With V trimmed by 4 bases and J by 5 bases, 6 bases remained unmatched. The sample comes from a study of T-cell memory formation after mild COVID-19. Study-level background: TCR clusters were mostly confined to one donor each. Study-level findings and limits: Contracting clones localized mainly to CM and EM when CD4+ and mainly to EMRA when CD8+. From day 15 to 85, contracting clones were balanced between CD4 and CD8, whereas later expanders leaned toward CD4+. Pre-infection memory harbored some responding clones, suggesting cross-reactive memory joined.

Using its own MiXCR run on the 5' RACE reads, TCRdb lists one record per CDR3 protein. The table lists 150,000 to 200,000 distinct CDR3 sequences, about 14% of them singletons. The receptor comes from an adult woman who had mild COVID-19 (a few samples of this study predate the infection). Cell type and time point are not known. The genes are TRBV5-1 and TRBJ2-5, with 12 bases that match TRBD2. Sequencing input: PBMCs or a T cell subset sorted from them (not recorded which). The CDR3 reads CASSATSGSKETQYF. The CDR3 DNA reads as TGCGCCAGCAGCGCGACTAGCGGGAGTAAGGAGACCCAGTACTTC.